This T cell receptor (beta chain) was recovered during a study of PD-L1 blockade in urothelial cancer. Study overall: As for prior chemotherapy regimens, patients had received 0 to 3. Blood analyses occurred 3 weeks (second dose) and 6 weeks post treatment start.

The time point: pretreatment peripheral blood. The germline V and J ends were trimmed by 1 base and 7 bases, with 11 bases remaining between them. Germline CDR1 and CDR2: SGHTA and FQGNSA. The CDR3 loop spans 13 amino acids. Into every PCR, synthetic TCR analog templates were spiked. Generated by immunoSEQ multiplex PCR, the TCRdb table keeps only in-frame clones and is missing some. The table lists 75,000 to 95,000 clones, over 80% of them singletons. The receptor was isolated from a man aged 35 to 55 with urothelial cancer. This material consisted of PBMCs, taken around atezolizumab (anti-PD-L1) treatment. This chain uses TRBV7-2 with TRBJ2-7; D is uncertain. CDR3 nucleotides: TGTGCCAGCAGCTTAGGAGACATCCGGGAGCAGTACTTC. Its protein product is CASSLGDIREQYF.